Each of the 19 T cell receptor beta chains below was sequenced from the same sample in a study of control samples from healthy donors and cancer patients. Sequencing used immunoSEQ multiplex PCR; TCRdb keeps in-frame clones, though not all of them. The table includes about 250,000 clones, around 80% detected once. Material for sequencing was PBMCs. These receptors were collected from a woman aged 60-75 years with lung cancer.

This chain joins TRBV10-2 and TRBJ2-2; the match to TRBD1 covers 7 bases. With 6 bases clipped from V and 7 bases from J, the junction kept 5 bases outside the gene matches. Germline CDR1 and CDR2: WSHSY and SAAADI. This CDR3 comprises 13 residues. DNA of the CDR3: TGCGCCAGCAGCCTACAGGGGAACGGGGAGCTGTTTTTT. Residues: CASSLQGNGELFF.

In DNA, the CDR3 is TGTGCCAGCAGTTTCCCCCGGGACAGAGGCACAGATACGCAGTATTTT. Its protein is CASSFPRDRGTDTQYF. V is TRBV7-9 and J is TRBJ2-3; 7 bases match TRBD1. The CDR3 has 16 amino acids. The V and J ends lost 6 bases and 1 base, in that order; junction bases with no gene match: 10. The germline gives CDR1 SEHNR, CDR2 FQNEAQ (reference sequence).

This clone was observed a handful of times. The J gene is TRBJ1-5, the V gene TRBV29-1; D gene unclear. Trimming removed 6 bases at V and 5 bases at J, with 11 bases between. Germline assignment: CDR1 SQVTM and CDR2 ANQGSEA. The CDR3 contains 12 residues. The CDR3 bases are TGCAGCGTGACCCTAGCGGATCAGCCCCAGCATTTT. This gives the protein CSVTLADQPQHF.

This clone was counted between two and nine times. This chain links TRBV5-1 with TRBJ1-1; D gene unclear. Germline lookup yields CDR1 SGHRS and CDR2 YFSETQ. The length of the CDR3 is 14 residues. V was cut by 5 bases and J by 1 base, with 12 bases left in between. The CDR3 region is CASRPMGSNTEAFF. DNA of the CDR3: TGCGCCAGCAGGCCCATGGGCTCGAACACTGAAGCTTTCTTT.

This chain uses TRBV21-1 with TRBJ1-2. TRBV21-1 is assigned pseudogene status. The CDR3 length is 13 residues. CDR3 sequence reads: CATLGRRNYGYTF. The CDR3 nucleotides read TGTGCCACTCTGGGAAGGCGTAACTATGGCTACACCTTC.

The gene calls are TRBV18 and TRBJ2-3, with 15 positions matching TRBD2. J was trimmed by 8 bases and V by 2 bases; bases with no gene match: 5. From germline, CDR1 is KGHSH and CDR2 LQKENI. There are 16 residues in the CDR3. CDR3 coding DNA: TGTGCCAGCTCACCAAGGACTAGCGGGGGGGCAGGTACGCAGTATTTT. Amino acids: CASSPRTSGGAGTQYF. The full variable domain, completed using reference TRBV18 and TRBJ2-3, is NAGVMQNPRHLVRRRGQEARLRCSPMKGHSHVYWYRQLPEEGLKFMVYLQKENIIDESGMPKERFSAEFPKEGPSILRIQQVVRGDSAAYFCASSPRTSGGAGTQYFGPGTRLTVL.

The V call is TRBV6-6, the J call TRBJ1-3; no clear D. The length of the CDR3 is 16 residues. Germline V lookup: CDR1 MNHNY, CDR2 SVGAGI (reference sequence). The germline V and J ends were trimmed by 5 bases and 0 bases, with 14 bases remaining between them. The CDR3 sequence is CASSTFLSNSGNTIYF. The CDR3 DNA sequence: TGTGCCAGCAGTACGTTCCTGAGCAACTCTGGAAACACCATATATTTT.

This CDR3 reads CASSPGPGLAGGRYTGELFF. The CDR3, as DNA: TGTGCCAGCAGCCCCGGCCCGGGACTAGCGGGGGGGCGTTACACCGGGGAGCTGTTTTTT. This chain uses TRBV7-3 with TRBJ2-2, with 16 positions matching TRBD2. The CDR3 is made up of 20 amino acids. The ends lost 5 bases at V and 3 bases at J; junction bases unmatched: 12. In germline, CDR1 is SGHTA, CDR2 FQGTGA.

J is TRBJ1-5 and V is TRBV20-1; no definite D call. CDR3 size: 13 residues. Germline CDR1 and CDR2: DFQATT and SNEGSKA (reference sequence). V was shortened by 3 bases and J by 0 bases, with 6 bases between the two germline ends. DNA of the CDR3: TGCAGTGCTAGTGCCTATAGCAATCAGCCCCAGCATTTT. It codes for CSASAYSNQPQHF.

The chain is built from TRBV5-1 and TRBJ2-3; 7 bases are shared with TRBD1. This CDR3 is 16 amino acids long. Germline assignment: CDR1 SGHRS and CDR2 YFSETQ. V dropped 6 bases and J dropped 0; count of bases not matched to a gene: 10. The CDR3 protein is CASTRQGQTSTDTQYF. The CDR3 DNA reads TGCGCCAGCACCCGGCAGGGACAGACCAGCACAGATACGCAGTATTTT.

This rearrangement joins TRBV18 to TRBJ1-6; 8 bases fit TRBD1. This CDR3 has 15 amino acids. The V gene end was trimmed by 3 bases and the J gene end by 8 bases; junction bases not matched to a gene: 6. Per germline, CDR1 KGHSH and CDR2 LQKENI. The CDR3 protein is CASSPTTGADSPLHF. The CDR3 region has the DNA TGTGCCAGCTCACCGACGACAGGGGCCGATTCACCCCTCCACTTT.

J is TRBJ2-7 and V is TRBV3-1 (or the pseudogene TRBV3-2); possibly TRBD1 or TRBD2 for D (5 bases each). Trimming removed 7 bases from V and 2 bases from J, with 21 bases in between. Germline lookup yields CDR1 LGHDT and CDR2 YNNKEL (reference sequence). This CDR3 is 16 amino acids long. The CDR3, as DNA: TGTGCCAGCACCCATAAGAGCAGGGACGCTCCCTACGAGCAGTACTTC. It translates to CASTHKSRDAPYEQYF.

The chain joins TRBV15 to TRBJ1-5; tentative D call: TRBD1 (5 bases). Trimming left V 3 bases short and J 4 bases short, with 16 bases between. This CDR3 spans 16 amino acids. The V gene's germline CDR1 is LNHNV and CDR2 YYDKDF (reference sequence). The CDR3 nucleotides are TGTGCCACCAGCAGCCCCGGTGGGGGAGTTAATCAGCCCCAGCATTTT. Its protein is CATSSPGGGVNQPQHF.

The rearrangement uses TRBV19 and TRBJ2-7, with D possibly matching TRBD1 (7 bases). The V end was cut by 4 bases, the J end by 12 bases, with 22 bases between. The CDR3 spans 14 residues. Germline CDR1 and CDR2: LNHDA and SQIVND (reference sequence). This CDR3 is CASSKVQGGRRGYF. CDR3 nucleotide sequence: TGTGCCAGTAGTAAGGTCCAGGGGGGTAGGCGAGGGTACTTC. The full variable domain, with the rest looked up from reference TRBV19 and TRBJ2-7, is DGGITQSPKYLFRKEGQNVTLSCEQNLNHDAMYWYRQDPGQGLRLIYYSQIVNDFQKGDIAEGYSVSREKKESFPLTVTSAQKNPTAFYLCASSKVQGGRRGYFGPGTRLTVT.

This rearrangement joins TRBV2 to TRBJ2-1; 8 bases match TRBD2. V shed 2 bases and J 10 bases; nucleotides not matched to a gene: 7. This CDR3 has 14 residues. Germline-derived CDR1 and CDR2 are SNHLY and FYNNEI. The CDR3 loop reads CASSESGGPREQFF. The CDR3 DNA reads TGTGCCAGCAGTGAATCGGGGGGGCCAAGGGAGCAGTTCTTC.

The chain has TRBV18 and TRBJ2-3; TRBD1 or TRBD2 may be the D gene (6 bases each). This CDR3 is built from 16 residues. Looked up from germline, CDR1 is KGHSH and CDR2 is LQKENI. Trimming left V 0 bases short and J 11 bases short, with 21 bases between. CDR3: CASSPPSAGGHGGQYF. CDR3 nucleotide sequence: TGTGCCAGCTCACCACCGTCAGCCGGGGGACATGGAGGGCAGTATTTT.

This clone was observed at least ten times. V is TRBV2 and J is TRBJ1-5; 9 bases are a match to TRBD1. This CDR3 comprises 15 residues. V lost 4 bases, J lost 2 bases, and 3 bases stayed unmatched. Germline V gene data show CDR1 as SNHLY and CDR2 as FYNNEI. The CDR3 nucleotides read TGTGCCAGCAGTGGGGACAGGGTGGGCAATCAGCCCCAGCATTTT. Translation gives CASSGDRVGNQPQHF. Full variable domain (missing parts from reference TRBV2 and TRBJ1-5): EPEVTQTPSHQVTQMGQEVILRCVPISNHLYFYWYRQILGQKVEFLVSFYNNEISEKSEIFDDQFSVERPDGSNFTLKIRSTKLEDSAMYFCASSGDRVGNQPQHFGDGTRLSIL.

The chain has TRBV2 and TRBJ1-2; 8 positions agree with TRBD1. Per the germline V gene, CDR1 is SNHLY and CDR2 is FYNNEI. The length of the CDR3 is 14 residues. Trimming cost V 6 bases and J 8 bases; bases outside gene matches: 11. The CDR3 protein is CASSWTGSATGYTF. The CDR3, as DNA: TGTGCCAGCAGCTGGACAGGGTCCGCGACGGGCTACACCTTC. Complete variable domain (other parts from reference TRBV2 and TRBJ1-2): EPEVTQTPSHQVTQMGQEVILRCVPISNHLYFYWYRQILGQKVEFLVSFYNNEISEKSEIFDDQFSVERPDGSNFTLKIRSTKLEDSAMYFCASSWTGSATGYTFGSGTRLTVV.

The chain carries TRBV7-9 and TRBJ1-5, with D unclear. The ends were cut back, 5 bases at V and 0 bases at J, with 14 bases in the middle. The germline V gene encodes CDR1 SEHNR and CDR2 FQNEAQ (reference sequence). The CDR3 loop spans 16 amino acids. The CDR3: CASSPTDAISNQPQHF. CDR3 coding DNA: TGTGCCAGCAGCCCAACGGACGCAATTAGCAATCAGCCCCAGCATTTT. Full variable domain (remainder filled in from reference TRBV7-9 and TRBJ1-5): DTGVSQNPRHKITKRGQNVTFRCDPISEHNRLYWYRQTLGQGPEFLTYFQNEAQLEKSRLLSDRFSAERPKGSFSTLEIQRTEQGDSAMYLCASSPTDAISNQPQHFGDGTRLSIL.